These 9 T cell receptor beta chains were sequenced from one sample in a study of molecular identifiers for immune sequencing clone quantification. TCRdb used MiXCR to reprocess the PCR reads, holding one entry per CDR3 protein. This sample yields about 630,000 distinct CDR3 sequences, of which about 25% are seen a single time; 0.78% belongs to the top ten. Input material: naive CD8+ T cells from blood, with Jurkat cell RNA spiked in. Subset: FACS-sorted CD8+CD4-CCR7+CD45RA+ naive T cells. Receptors were obtained from a human donor in good health. Some libraries in this study had Jurkat cell RNA spiked in.

This sequence joins TRBV3-1 and TRBJ2-5, with TRBD2 matching over 12 bases. Germline values: CDR1 LGHDT, CDR2 YNNKEL (reference sequence). CDR3 length: 18 amino acids. Trimming cost V 0 bases and J 5 bases; bases outside gene matches: 10. In nucleotides, the CDR3 is TGTGCCAGCAGCCAAGATCTCCTAGCGGGGGGGCGAGGGGAGACCCAGTACTTC. Translated: CASSQDLLAGGRGETQYF.

This clonotype came up once. The chain couples TRBV7-3 to TRBJ2-1; 13 nucleotides line up with TRBD2. Germline values: CDR1 SGHTA, CDR2 FQGTGA. V dropped 4 bases and J dropped 0; count of bases not matched to a gene: 3. This CDR3 region has 17 residues. CDR3 loop: CASSSTSGRGSYNEQFF. Here the CDR3 DNA reads TGTGCCAGCAGCTCCACTAGCGGGAGGGGCTCCTACAATGAGCAGTTCTTC.

This clonotype was seen many times. V gene TRBV7-6 combines with J gene TRBJ1-5; D ambiguous. The CDR3 is made up of 13 amino acids. Trimming removed 1 base at V and 5 bases at J, with 6 bases between. CDR1 is SGHVS and CDR2 is FNYEAQ in the germline V gene. CDR3 in amino acids: CASSLGVYQPQHF. The CDR3 DNA is TGTGCCAGCAGCTTAGGGGTGTATCAGCCCCAGCATTTT.

This clonotype was seen many times. V and J are TRBV6-6 and TRBJ2-7, with D unresolved. V was pared by 0 bases and J by 7 bases, with 19 bases between. CDR1 is MNHNY, CDR2 SVGAGI, per germline (reference sequence). CDR3 size: 16 residues. The chain's CDR3 is CASSYSHTPGPSEQYF. CDR3 DNA: TGTGCCAGCAGTTACTCACACACCCCGGGCCCCTCTGAGCAGTACTTC.

CDR3 loop: CAWSVHTISYEQYF. The CDR3 nucleotides read TGTGCCTGGAGTGTACACACGATCTCCTACGAGCAGTACTTC. The chain uses TRBV30 and TRBJ2-7, with no clear D. CDR1 and CDR2 from the germline V gene are GTSNPN and SVGIG (reference sequence). The V end was cut by 0 bases, the J end by 0 bases, with 9 bases between. The CDR3 length is 14 residues.

Of note for this clonotype: This could be a read error, since a much larger clone is one nucleotide away. In this CDR3 the conserved last residue, phenylalanine or tryptophan, is missing, so a read error is likely. This chain joins TRBV6-5 and TRBJ2-3; 9 positions agree with TRBD2. With 6 bases clipped from V and 5 bases from J, the junction kept 21 bases outside the gene matches. CDR1 MNHEY and CDR2 SVGAGI come from the germline V gene. The CDR3 spans 19 residues. CDR3 protein: CASSPRAGGPGDTQDTQYS. The CDR3 nucleotides are TGTGCCAGCAGCCCCCGGGCGGGGGGGCCGGGAGACACACAAGATACGCAGTATTCT.

Only a few counts were recorded for this clonotype. The J gene is TRBJ2-7, the V gene TRBV12-3 or TRBV12-4; D is unresolved. Trimming cost V 6 bases and J 4 bases, with 19 bases left between them. The CDR3 contains 15 residues. DNA of the CDR3: TGTGCCAGCAGCCGAAGTGTCAACCGGTTTTACGAGCAGTACTTC. This sequence encodes CASSRSVNRFYEQYF.

This clonotype has a count of ten or more. V is TRBV28 and J is TRBJ1-6, with D perhaps matching TRBD1 (5 bases). V lost 8 bases and J lost 4, with 9 bases in between. The germline CDR1 and CDR2 sequences are MDHEN and SYDVKM. This CDR3 is 13 amino acids long. As DNA, the CDR3 is TGTGCCAGCCAGGGTGGTTATAATTCACCCCTCCACTTT. It encodes CASQGGYNSPLHF.

About this clonotype itself: This sequence may be a read error, since a much larger clone differs from it by one base. The chain joins TRBV11-2 to TRBJ2-5; 8 positions agree with TRBD2. The CDR3 is made up of 16 amino acids. Per the germline V gene, CDR1 is SGHAT and CDR2 is FQNNGV. CDR3 amino acids: CASSPGGQPFAETQHF. The DNA of the CDR3 is TGTGCCAGCAGCCCGGGGGGGCAGCCCTTCGCAGAGACCCAGCACTTC. Supplemented by reference TRBV11-2 and TRBJ2-5, the full variable domain reads EAGVAQSPRYKIIEKRQSVAFWCNPISGHATLYWYQQILGQGPKLLIQFQNNGVVDDSQLPKDRFSAERLKGVDSTLKIQPAKLEDSAVYLCASSPGGQPFAETQHFGPGTRLLVL.